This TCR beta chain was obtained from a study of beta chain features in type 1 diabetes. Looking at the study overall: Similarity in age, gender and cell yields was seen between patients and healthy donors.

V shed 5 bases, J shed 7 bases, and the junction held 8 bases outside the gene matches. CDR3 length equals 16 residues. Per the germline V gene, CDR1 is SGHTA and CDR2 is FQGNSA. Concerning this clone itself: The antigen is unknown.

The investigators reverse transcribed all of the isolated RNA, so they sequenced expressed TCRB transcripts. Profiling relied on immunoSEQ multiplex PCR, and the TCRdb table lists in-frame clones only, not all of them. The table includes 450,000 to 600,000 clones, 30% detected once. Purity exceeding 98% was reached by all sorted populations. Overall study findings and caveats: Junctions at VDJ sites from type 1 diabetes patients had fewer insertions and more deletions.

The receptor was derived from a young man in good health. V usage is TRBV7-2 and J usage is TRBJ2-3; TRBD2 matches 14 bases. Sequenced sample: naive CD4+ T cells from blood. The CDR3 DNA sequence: TGTGCCAGCAGCCCGATGGGACTAGCGGGAGCCCATACGCAGTATTTT. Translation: CASSPMGLAGAHTQYF.